This TCR beta chain was found in a study of PD-1 blockade in classical Hodgkin lymphoma. In every patient, relapse followed autologous stem cell transplantation, while exposure to brentuximab vedotin differed. Points from the study as a whole: CD4+ TCR diversity rose significantly by C4D1, and CD8+ TCR diversity did not. Later analyses included only patients treated at least 1 year post-ASCT.

The CDR3 is made up of 17 amino acids. Germline lookup yields CDR1 SEHNR and CDR2 FQNEAQ (reference sequence). The ends were cut back, 5 bases at V and 0 bases at J, with 17 bases in the middle. Sequencing used immunoSEQ multiplex PCR; TCRdb keeps in-frame clones, though not all of them. Counted here are approximately 100,000 clones, 80% to 90% occurring once; the ten biggest clones make up around 7%. Of note for this clone: What it binds is not known.

The clonotype comes from a human donor with classical Hodgkin lymphoma. The sample consisted of peripheral blood mononuclear cells (PBMCs), taken before the second cycle of nivolumab. The chain couples TRBV7-9 to TRBJ1-3; a possible D gene is TRBD1 (6 bases). CDR3 nucleotides: TGTGCCAGCAGCCGGACAGACCAACCCCCCTCTGGAAACACCATATATTTT. Translating it yields CASSRTDQPPSGNTIYF.